A selection of T cell receptor beta chains follows, all from one sample in a study of shared clonotypes between healthy human individuals. Data came from immunoSEQ multiplex PCR; TCRdb stores just in-frame clones and leaves some out. The sample contains around 2,000,000 clones, 85% to 95% of which appear only once. The source material was naive CD8+ T cells sorted from blood. Every receptor here comes from a young man in good health. CDR3s include the opening cysteine and the closing phenylalanine or tryptophan. The D gene is left open where the match is weak. Part of the rows lack a size; the others show once, few, many or a class for expanded clones.

D | J | V | size | CDR3 | DNA
NA | TRBJ2-7 | TRBV7-6 | NA | CASSRGAGVYEQYF | TGTGCCAGCAGCCGAGGGGCAGGGGTCTACGAGCAGTACTTC
TRBD1 | TRBJ1-1 | TRBV9 | few | CASSVAPSLGTGDTEAFF | TGTGCCAGCAGCGTAGCACCCTCCTTGGGGACAGGGGACACTGAAGCTTTCTTT
NA | TRBJ1-5 | TRBV6-5 | NA | CASWSGETQPQHF | TGTGCCAGCTGGTCCGGGGAGACTCAGCCCCAGCATTTT
NA | TRBJ1-1 | TRBV29-1 | NA | CSVRGNTEAFF | TGCAGCGTTAGAGGGAACACTGAAGCTTTCTTT
TRBD2 | TRBJ2-1 | TRBV6-4 | NA | CASSDRASGRTEQFF | TGTGCCAGCAGTGATAGGGCTAGCGGGAGGACTGAGCAGTTCTTC
TRBD1 | TRBJ2-7 | TRBV5-1 | NA | CASSEGQVSYEQYF | TGCGCCAGCAGCGAGGGACAGGTATCCTACGAGCAGTACTTC
TRBD1 | TRBJ1-2 | TRBV30 | NA | CAWSVFPTGNYGYTF | TGTGCCTGGAGTGTATTTCCGACAGGGAACTATGGCTACACCTTC
NA | TRBJ2-7 | TRBV27 | NA | CASSFITGVAYEQYF | TGTGCCAGCAGTTTTATTACGGGGGTGGCCTACGAGCAGTACTTC
NA | TRBJ2-1 | TRBV27 | NA | CASRPSSYNEQFF | TGTGCCAGCAGACCGTCCTCCTACAATGAGCAGTTCTTC
NA | TRBJ2-7 | TRBV21-1 | NA | CASLTGGSYEQYF | TGTGCCAGCCTGACAGGAGGCTCCTACGAGCAGTACTTC
TRBD2 | TRBJ2-5 | TRBV6-5 | NA | CASSPWTSGLETQYF | TGTGCCAGCAGTCCCTGGACTAGCGGGTTAGAGACCCAGTACTTC
TRBD1 | TRBJ2-7 | TRBV27 | NA | CASGQGTPYEQYF | TGTGCCAGCGGACAGGGGACTCCCTACGAGCAGTACTTC
TRBD1 | TRBJ1-5 | TRBV28 | NA | CASTQGTGGDQPQHF | TGTGCCAGCACGCAAGGGACAGGGGGCGATCAGCCCCAGCATTTT
NA | TRBJ1-3 | TRBV11-2 | NA | CASSPEVTGNTIYF | TGTGCCAGCAGCCCCGAAGTGACCGGAAACACCATATATTTT
NA | TRBJ2-7 | TRBV18 | NA | CASSPRPGEAAYEQYF | TGTGCCAGCTCACCAAGACCGGGGGAGGCGGCTTACGAGCAGTACTTC
TRBD1 | TRBJ2-5 | TRBV11-2 | NA | CASSSSPTGQETQYF | TGTGCCAGCAGCTCATCCCCGACAGGGCAGGAGACCCAGTACTTC
NA | TRBJ2-1 | TRBV6-1 | NA | CASSESPLVGDNEQFF | TGTGCCAGCAGTGAATCTCCTCTCGTAGGGGACAATGAGCAGTTCTTC
NA | TRBJ2-5 | TRBV13 | NA | CASSPRVEGTQETQYF | TGTGCCAGCAGCCCCCGGGTGGAGGGTACCCAAGAGACCCAGTACTTC
TRBD2 | TRBJ2-7 | TRBV10-2 | NA | CASSERGGFSEQYF | TGCGCCAGCAGTGAGCGGGGGGGTTTCTCCGAGCAGTACTTC
NA | TRBJ2-5 | TRBV10-2 | NA | CASSEWETQYF | TGCGCCAGCAGTGAGTGGGAGACCCAGTACTTC
TRBD2 | TRBJ2-3 | TRBV27 | NA | CASSTLGTSGSTDTQYF | TGTGCCAGCAGTACCCTCGGGACTAGCGGGAGCACAGATACGCAGTATTTT
NA | TRBJ1-5 | TRBV28 | NA | CASSLRQVFGQPQHF | TGTGCCAGCAGTTTAAGGCAGGTATTTGGTCAGCCCCAGCATTTT
NA | TRBJ2-7 | TRBV7-8 | NA | CASSWDTLSYEQYF | TGTGCCAGCAGCTGGGACACTCTCTCCTACGAGCAGTACTTC
TRBD1 | TRBJ2-1 | TRBV7-9 | NA | CASSFGTGGAEQFF | TGTGCCAGCAGCTTTGGGACAGGGGGCGCAGAGCAGTTCTTC
NA | TRBJ2-1 | TRBV28 | once | CASSFWRSSYNEQFF | TGTGCCAGCAGTTTCTGGAGAAGCTCCTACAATGAGCAGTTCTTC
NA | TRBJ2-3 | TRBV27 | once | CASSLGRTDTQYF | TGTGCCAGCAGTTTAGGCCGAACAGATACGCAGTATTTT
NA | TRBJ2-3 | TRBV28 | NA | CASSLLGVVHTDTQYF | TGTGCCAGCAGCTTGCTGGGGGTAGTGCACACCGATACGCAGTATTTT
NA | TRBJ2-7 | TRBV19 | NA | CASRPGTGYEQYF | TGTGCCAGTAGACCCGGGACGGGCTACGAGCAGTACTTC
NA | TRBJ2-3 | TRBV27 | NA | CASSRLVAAPDTQYF | TGTGCCAGCAGTCGACTAGTTGCGGCCCCAGATACGCAGTATTTT
TRBD1 | TRBJ1-1 | TRBV29-1 | NA | CSARDRVTEAFF | TGCAGCGCTCGGGACAGGGTCACTGAAGCTTTCTTT
TRBD1 | TRBJ1-4 | TRBV4-3 | NA | CASSRGQGANEKLFF | TGCGCCAGCAGCCGCGGACAGGGGGCAAATGAAAAACTGTTTTTT
NA | TRBJ2-1 | TRBV6-5 | NA | CASSYFWGSEDNEQFF | TGTGCCAGCAGTTACTTTTGGGGGAGTGAGGACAATGAGCAGTTCTTC
NA | TRBJ2-5 | TRBV4-3 | NA | CASSQDLTDQETQYF | TGCGCCAGCAGCCAAGATCTGACGGATCAAGAGACCCAGTACTTC
NA | TRBJ1-5 | TRBV4-1 | NA | CASSQTGTQPQHF | TGCGCCAGCAGCCAAACAGGGACTCAGCCCCAGCATTTT
TRBD2 | TRBJ2-3 | TRBV2 | NA | CASSELAGDDTDTQYF | TGTGCCAGCAGTGAACTAGCGGGAGACGACACAGATACGCAGTATTTT
TRBD1 | TRBJ2-5 | TRBV14 | NA | CASSQGQGRWETQYF | TGTGCCAGCAGCCAAGGACAGGGGAGATGGGAGACCCAGTACTTC
NA | TRBJ1-1 | TRBV13 | NA | CASSLARGVTEAFF | TGTGCCAGCAGCTTAGCCAGGGGAGTCACTGAAGCTTTCTTT
NA | TRBJ2-1 | TRBV6-1 | NA | CASSESYFRSSSYNEQFF | TGTGCCAGCAGTGAATCCTATTTCCGCTCGAGCTCCTACAATGAGCAGTTCTTC
NA | TRBJ2-7 | TRBV27 | NA | CASSLSKDGYYEQYF | TGTGCCAGCAGTTTATCAAAAGACGGGTACTACGAGCAGTACTTC
NA | TRBJ2-7 | TRBV6-5 | once | CASSWDASYEQYF | TGTGCCAGCAGTTGGGACGCATCCTACGAGCAGTACTTC
NA | TRBJ1-1 | TRBV6-1 | NA | CASSEGGDTEAFF | TGTGCCAGCAGTGAAGGTGGGGACACTGAAGCTTTCTTT
NA | TRBJ2-7 | TRBV9 | once | CASSVGGYRYEQYF | TGTGCCAGCAGCGTGGGGGGATATCGCTACGAGCAGTACTTC
TRBD2 | TRBJ2-1 | TRBV6-1 | NA | CASSGLAGAHNEQFF | TGTGCCAGCAGCGGGCTAGCGGGCGCACACAATGAGCAGTTCTTC
NA | TRBJ1-5 | TRBV11-2 | once | CASSATVGLGNQPQHF | TGTGCCAGCAGCGCCACAGTGGGGTTGGGCAATCAGCCCCAGCATTTT
TRBD1 | TRBJ2-5 | TRBV25-1 | once | CASLTGSETQYF | TGTGCCAGCCTGACAGGGTCAGAGACCCAGTACTTC
NA | TRBJ1-4 | TRBV29-1 | NA | CSVLILDATLKLFF | TGCAGCGTTCTGATATTGGACGCCACACTAAAACTGTTTTTT
NA | TRBJ2-5 | TRBV27 | NA | CASSPGTVGTQYF | TGTGCCAGCAGTCCAGGGACCGTGGGGACCCAGTACTTC
NA | TRBJ2-1 | TRBV5-4 | NA | CASSLDRTVTYNEQFF | TGTGCCAGCAGCTTGGATAGGACAGTTACCTACAATGAGCAGTTCTTC
NA | TRBJ2-5 | TRBV27 | NA | CASRPGTQVSQYF | TGTGCCAGCAGACCCGGGACCCAGGTTTCCCAGTACTTC
TRBD2 | TRBJ2-1 | TRBV7-9 | NA | CASSLGLAGGRDEQFF | TGTGCCAGCAGCCTGGGACTAGCGGGAGGAAGGGATGAGCAGTTCTTC
TRBD1 | TRBJ1-5 | TRBV19 | once | CASNPGTVSNQPQHF | TGTGCCAGTAACCCAGGGACAGTTAGCAATCAGCCCCAGCATTTT
TRBD1 | TRBJ2-5 | TRBV9 | NA | CASSVRDRAYQETQYF | TGTGCCAGCAGCGTTCGGGACAGGGCGTACCAAGAGACCCAGTACTTC
NA | TRBJ1-1 | TRBV5-1 | once | CASTTGMNTEAFF | TGCGCCAGTACTACAGGTATGAACACTGAAGCTTTCTTT
NA | TRBJ2-2 | TRBV4-1 | NA | CASSLTGLNTGELFF | TGCGCCAGCAGCCTAACAGGCTTGAACACCGGGGAGCTGTTTTTT
NA | TRBJ2-7 | TRBV9 | NA | CASSHPRDLSSYEQYF | TGTGCCAGCAGTCACCCCCGGGACTTATCCTCCTACGAGCAGTACTTC
TRBD2 | TRBJ2-1 | TRBV2 | once | CASRPLAGGFYNEQFF | TGTGCCAGCAGACCCTTGGCGGGGGGGTTCTACAATGAGCAGTTCTTC
TRBD1 | TRBJ2-4 | TRBV6-1 | NA | CASSQLGTGSIQYF | TGTGCCAGCAGCCAACTCGGGACAGGAAGTATTCAGTACTTC